The 13 T cell receptor beta chains in this list originate from one sample, sequenced in a study of shared clonotypes between healthy human individuals. TCRdb keeps only in-frame clones here, not all; method: immunoSEQ multiplex PCR. The sample lists 90,000 to 100,000 clones; about half were seen once. Sequencing was carried out using PBMCs. These TCRs come from a woman aged 40 to 50 in good health. Some clones in this sample may be carry-over from other donors' samples.

Notes on this clone: The same CDR3 arises from other DNA sequences in this sample as well. The rearrangement links TRBV7-8 to TRBJ2-1; 8 bases are a match to TRBD2. The germline V gene has CDR1 SGHVS and CDR2 FQNEAQ. The V and J ends lost 1 base and 4 bases, in that order; junction bases with no gene match: 6. There are 16 residues in the CDR3. The CDR3 region is CASSLELAVTYNEQFF. The CDR3, as DNA: TGTGCCAGCAGCTTAGAACTAGCGGTAACATACAATGAGCAGTTCTTC.

V and J are TRBV7-9 and TRBJ2-2; D not certain. This CDR3 spans 15 amino acids. The V end was cut by 1 base, the J end by 5 bases, with 11 bases between. Germline loops: CDR1 SEHNR, CDR2 FQNEAQ (reference sequence). The CDR3 here is CASSLGTLGTGELFF. CDR3 coding DNA: TGTGCCAGCAGCTTAGGGACCCTGGGGACCGGGGAGCTGTTTTTT.

Note on this clone: The sample has other DNA sequences that encode this CDR3 too. Here the CDR3 reads CASSVSRNEQYF. For the CDR3, the DNA is TGTGCCAGCAGCGTAAGCCGGAACGAGCAGTACTTC. This rearrangement joins TRBV25-1 to TRBJ2-7; D is unclear. Germline loops: CDR1 MGHDK, CDR2 SYGVNS. CDR3 length: 12 residues. Between the trimmed V and J ends, which lost 6 bases and 5 bases, there was a span of 11 bases.

For this clone: A much larger clone differs from this one at a single base, so this may be a read error. The J gene is TRBJ2-1, the V gene TRBV13; weak D call: TRBD2 (6 bases). CDR1 is PRHDT and CDR2 is FYEKMQ in the germline V gene (reference sequence). V lost 4 bases to trimming and J lost 6 bases, with 13 bases between them. The CDR3 covers 14 residues. The CDR3, as DNA: TGTGCCAGCAGCTCGACCGCGGGGAGCAATGAGCAGTTCTTC. The encoded protein is CASSSTAGSNEQFF.

This clone is deemed medium-sized. The identical CDR3 is also encoded by other nucleotide sequences in the sample. V and J are TRBV2 and TRBJ2-5, with D maybe TRBD1 (6 bases). The CDR3 is 16 residues long. In germline, CDR1 is SNHLY, CDR2 FYNNEI. The germline V and J ends were trimmed by 8 bases and 4 bases, with 23 bases remaining between them. CDR3 in amino acids: CASSANTGMNGETQYF. The CDR3 coding sequence is TGTGCCAGCTCTGCCAATACAGGGATGAACGGAGAGACCCAGTACTTC.

In its sample, this clone was seen many times. V and J are TRBV4-2 and TRBJ2-7; 7 bases are a match to TRBD2. Trimming cost V 1 base and J 0 bases; bases outside gene matches: 6. Germline lookup yields CDR1 LGHNA and CDR2 YNFKEQ. The CDR3 extends over 16 amino acids. The DNA for the CDR3 is TGTGCCAGCAGCCAAGCCTGGCGGGGGAGCTCCTACGAGCAGTACTTC. Protein sequence: CASSQAWRGSSYEQYF.

This clone was picked up many times. A read error may account for a junction end that differs from germline. Other DNA sequences in the same sample also yield this CDR3. The chain recombines TRBV28 with TRBJ2-7; 8 bases agree with TRBD1. The germline V gene encodes CDR1 MDHEN and CDR2 SYDVKM. The CDR3 is 16 amino acids. The CDR3 nucleotides read TGTGCCAGCACTCCAGCCGGGACAGGTGCCTCCTACGAGCAGTACTTT. This encodes CASTPAGTGASYEQYF. Together with reference TRBV28 and TRBJ2-7, the CDR3 gives the full variable domain: DVKVTQSSRYLVKRTGEKVFLECVQDMDHENMFWYRQDPGLGLRLIYFSYDVKMKEKGDIPEGYSVSREKKERFSLILESASTNQTSMYLCASTPAGTGASYEQYFGPGTRLTVT.

This rearrangement joins TRBV30 to TRBJ2-7; TRBD2 matches at 8 bases. The CDR3 spans 15 residues. Trimming cost V 0 bases and J 2 bases; bases outside gene matches: 6. Germline V gene sequence: CDR1 GTSNPN, CDR2 SVGIG (reference sequence). As DNA, the CDR3 is TGTGCCTGGAGTGTAGCGACTAGCGACACCTACGAGCAGTACTTC. Amino acids: CAWSVATSDTYEQYF. The whole variable domain, filled in from reference TRBV30 and TRBJ2-7, reads SQTIHQWPATLVQPVGSPLSLECTVEGTSNPNLYWYRQAAGRGLQLLFYSVGIGQISSEVPQNLSASRPQDRQFILSSKKLLLSDSGFYLCAWSVATSDTYEQYFGPGTRLTVT.

This clone was seen a few times. The chain links TRBV2 to TRBJ2-3; D is undetermined. The V gene lost 6 bases and the J gene lost 3 bases, with 7 bases spanning the gap. The CDR3 runs to 12 residues. From germline, CDR1 is SNHLY and CDR2 FYNNEI. This CDR3 is CASRTDTDTQYF. Here the CDR3 DNA reads TGTGCCAGCAGGACGGATACAGATACGCAGTATTTT.

This chain joins TRBV5-6 and TRBJ2-7, with 10 nucleotides matching TRBD1. The trim removed 7 bases at V and 4 bases at J, leaving 11 bases unmatched. The V gene's germline CDR1 is SGHDT and CDR2 YYEEEE. This CDR3 is built from 15 residues. This chain's CDR3 is CASASGTGVGYEQYF. The DNA of the CDR3 is TGTGCCAGCGCTTCCGGGACAGGGGTCGGTTACGAGCAGTACTTC.

In nucleotides, the CDR3 is TGTGCCAGCAGCTTATTTAGCACTAGCGCCGGGGAGCTGTTTTTT. Translation: CASSLFSTSAGELFF. This sequence joins TRBV11-2 and TRBJ2-2, with 7 bases aligning to TRBD2. The CDR3 has 15 residues. Unmatched junction bases numbered 6, after V lost 2 bases and J lost 6 bases. The V gene's germline CDR1 is SGHAT and CDR2 FQNNGV.

The CDR3 region has the DNA TGTGCCAGCAGCCACACTAGGACGGACGGGACCCAGTACTTC. Encoded protein: CASSHTRTDGTQYF. The rearrangement uses TRBV6-5 and TRBJ2-5, with D perhaps TRBD2 (5 bases). The V end was cut by 6 bases, the J end by 7 bases, with 18 bases between. This CDR3 comprises 14 residues. CDR1 is MNHEY and CDR2 is SVGAGI in the germline V gene.

This chain connects TRBV18 to TRBJ1-1; 7 bases align to TRBD1. Trimming at V came to 8 bases and at J to 1 base, leaving 13 bases not matched to a gene. Per the germline V gene, CDR1 is KGHSH and CDR2 is LQKENI. The CDR3 is 16 residues long. The CDR3 sequence is CASTPLWDRSNTEAFF. The CDR3 nucleotides read TGTGCCAGCACCCCACTCTGGGACAGATCGAACACTGAAGCTTTCTTT.